These 3 T cell receptor beta chains originate from one sample sequenced in a study of cytomegalovirus exposure and HLA in healthy donors. The PCR made use of 60 Vbeta and 13 Jbeta primers. Profiling relied on immunoSEQ multiplex PCR, and the TCRdb table lists in-frame clones only, not all of them. Its listing shows about 52,000 clones. Sequenced input: PBMCs. Receptor source: an older woman in good health and CMV-seropositive.

This chain links TRBV15 with TRBJ2-3; D is unclear. V gave up 9 bases and J gave up 6 bases, with 16 bases separating them. The CDR3 covers 13 residues. Germline values: CDR1 LNHNV, CDR2 YYDKDF (reference sequence). The CDR3 spells CATSLSPTDTQYF. DNA for the CDR3: TGTGCCACTTCGTTAAGCCCCACGGATACGCAGTATTTT.

The chain combines TRBV15 with TRBJ2-7, with TRBD1 identical over 7 bases. V gave up 6 bases and J gave up 6 bases; unmatched junction bases: 11. Looked up from germline, CDR1 is LNHNV and CDR2 is YYDKDF (reference sequence). The CDR3 runs 14 residues. The CDR3: CATRQDRDVGEQYF. For the CDR3, the DNA is TGTGCCACCAGACAAGACAGGGATGTGGGCGAGCAGTACTTC.

The V call is TRBV6-1, the J call TRBJ2-5, with 10 nucleotides matching TRBD2. The CDR3 totals 15 residues. Germline CDR1 and CDR2: MNHNS and SASEGT. V was clipped by 0 bases and J by 2 bases; unmatched bases: 0. The CDR3 region is CASSEASGGQETQYF. In DNA, the CDR3 is TGTGCCAGCAGTGAAGCTAGCGGGGGGCAAGAGACCCAGTACTTC.